This is a list of T cell receptor beta chains from one sample in a study of blood T cell repertoires in COVID-19. Here immunoSEQ multiplex PCR was the method, and the copy in TCRdb shows in-frame clones only, minus some. The repertoire holds about 100,000 clones, with around nine tenths as singletons. Input material: peripheral blood. All receptors come from an elderly woman with acute or convalescent COVID-19. The CDR3 runs from the conserved cysteine through the conserved F or W. D genes are given only for firm matches. Size is omitted from some rows. Given values are once, few, many or a class for expanded clones.

TRBJ1-1	-	TRBV7-2	-	CASSLIAGDTEAFF	TGTGCCAGCAGCTTAATTGCGGGGGACACTGAAGCTTTCTTT
TRBJ2-7	-	TRBV7-9	-	CASSLVIAPQLDEQYF	TGTGCCAGCAGCTTAGTTATTGCTCCACAGTTGGACGAGCAGTACTTC
TRBJ2-2	-	TRBV6-5	-	CASFWGGAHTGELFF	TGTGCCAGTTTTTGGGGGGGGGCTCACACCGGGGAGCTGTTTTTT
TRBJ2-7	-	TRBV29-1	-	CSVVHSLTYEQYF	TGCAGCGTTGTTCACAGCCTTACCTACGAGCAGTACTTC
TRBJ1-1	-	TRBV28	once	CASILWAGDLAEAFF	TGTGCCAGCATCCTTTGGGCCGGGGATCTCGCTGAAGCTTTCTTT
TRBJ1-6	TRBD1	TRBV4-1	-	CASSTNRDRGFSPLHF	TGCGCCAGCAGCACGAACCGGGACAGGGGGTTCTCACCCCTCCACTTT
TRBJ2-5	TRBD2	TRBV25-1	-	CASGSGGQETQYF	TGTGCCAGCGGAAGCGGGGGTCAAGAGACCCAGTACTTC
TRBJ2-5	TRBD1	TRBV2	-	CASSEERQGPETQYF	TGTGCCAGCAGTGAGGAACGACAGGGTCCAGAGACCCAGTACTTC
TRBJ2-2	-	TRBV20-1	once	CSASRSGNTGELFF	TGCAGTGCTAGTCGTAGCGGAAACACCGGGGAGCTGTTTTTT
TRBJ1-5	-	TRBV20-1	-	CSASWGELNQPQHF	TGCAGTGCTAGTTGGGGGGAGCTAAATCAGCCCCAGCATTTT
TRBJ2-1	-	TRBV7-7	-	CASSLTPNNEQFF	TGTGCTAGCAGCTTAACACCCAACAATGAGCAGTTCTTC
TRBJ1-1	-	TRBV12-3/TRBV12-4	-	CASSLQGGAFF	TGTGCCAGCAGTTTACAGGGTGGGGCTTTCTTT
TRBJ2-1	-	TRBV5-4	-	CASSFDLHNEQFF	TGTGCCAGCAGCTTCGACTTACACAATGAGCAGTTCTTC
TRBJ2-6	-	TRBV7-6	-	CASSPPVRTASSGANVLTF	TGTGCCAGCAGCCCGCCCGTTAGGACAGCCAGCTCTGGGGCCAACGTCCTGACTTTC
TRBJ1-4	-	TRBV3-1/TRBV3-2	once	CASSQAGLGATNEKLFF	TGTGCCAGCAGCCAAGCGGGACTAGGGGCAACTAATGAAAAACTGTTTTTT
TRBJ1-5	-	TRBV19	-	CASSIRVSNQPQHF	TGTGCCAGTAGTATTCGGGTAAGCAATCAGCCCCAGCATTTT
TRBJ2-7	TRBD2	TRBV9	-	CASSVGGLAGERQYF	TGTGCCAGCAGCGTAGGGGGACTAGCGGGGGAAAGGCAGTACTTC
TRBJ2-5	TRBD1	TRBV2	-	CASSEFGDRGLWETQYF	TGTGCCAGCAGTGAATTTGGGGACAGGGGTCTATGGGAGACCCAGTACTTC
TRBJ1-2	-	TRBV5-1	-	CASSLGGQGAYGYTF	TGCGCCAGCAGCTTGGGGGGCCAGGGTGCCTATGGCTACACCTTC
TRBJ1-2	-	TRBV30	-	CAWSAVYGYTF	TGTGCCTGGAGTGCAGTTTATGGCTACACCTTC
TRBJ2-6	-	TRBV7-9	-	CASSFWRAGANVLTF	TGTGCCAGCAGCTTCTGGAGGGCCGGGGCCAACGTCCTGACTTTC
TRBJ2-3	TRBD2	TRBV7-2	-	CASSLGGAGGHTDTQYF	TGTGCCAGCAGCTTGGGGGGAGCGGGGGGTCACACAGATACGCAGTATTTT
TRBJ1-1	-	TRBV7-3	-	CASSSRGGTEAFF	TGTGCCAGCAGCTCCAGGGGCGGCACTGAAGCTTTCTTT
TRBJ1-1	-	TRBV2	-	CASSAVGRQGTEAFF	TGTGCCAGCAGCGCCGTGGGTCGGCAGGGAACTGAAGCTTTCTTT
TRBJ1-1	-	TRBV11-2	-	CASSILDNLNTEAFF	TGTGCCAGCAGCATCCTCGACAACCTGAACACTGAAGCTTTCTTT
TRBJ1-2	-	TRBV20-1	-	CSASPDSYYGYTF	TGCAGTGCTAGTCCAGACAGTTACTATGGCTACACCTTC
TRBJ2-3	TRBD2	TRBV11-2	-	CASSSRTSGSWTDTQYF	TGTGCCAGCAGCTCCAGGACTAGCGGGAGTTGGACAGATACGCAGTATTTT
TRBJ2-7	TRBD1	TRBV10-3	-	CAISDRGNEQYF	TGTGCCATCAGTGACAGGGGGAACGAGCAGTACTTC
TRBJ2-6	-	TRBV3-1/TRBV3-2	-	CASSQGYRFDSGANVLTF	TGTGCCAGCAGCCAAGGTTATCGGTTCGACTCTGGGGCCAACGTCCTGACTTTC
TRBJ2-1	-	TRBV4-3	few	CASSQLGAGSSYNEQFF	TGCGCCAGCAGCCAACTAGGGGCGGGGAGCTCCTACAATGAGCAGTTCTTC
TRBJ2-7	TRBD1	TRBV5-1	-	CASSLLWPRTGSSYEQYF	TGCGCCAGCAGCTTGTTGTGGCCTCGGACAGGGTCTTCCTACGAGCAGTACTTC
TRBJ2-6	-	TRBV19	-	CATALRVGDSTGANVLTF	TGTGCCACCGCTCTTAGGGTAGGGGATTCGACGGGGGCCAACGTCCTGACTTTC
TRBJ2-7	-	TRBV29-1	-	CSVEAPGKLHEQYF	TGCAGCGTTGAGGCGCCAGGGAAGCTGCACGAGCAGTACTTC
TRBJ2-2	TRBD1	TRBV25-1	-	CASSESTGGSWTGELFF	TGTGCCAGCAGTGAATCAACAGGGGGGTCTTGGACCGGGGAGCTGTTTTTT
TRBJ2-5	TRBD1	TRBV29-1	-	CSVAHTGGYHKETQYF	TGCAGCGTTGCCCATACAGGGGGCTACCATAAAGAGACCCAGTACTTC
TRBJ2-7	TRBD1	TRBV6-5	few	CASSPGTGYEQYF	TGTGCCAGCAGCCCCGGGACAGGGTACGAGCAGTACTTC
TRBJ2-7	TRBD2	TRBV27	-	CASSLVLAGSEQYF	TGTGCCAGCAGTTTAGTACTAGCGGGAAGCGAGCAGTACTTC
TRBJ2-1	-	TRBV18	-	CASSPPERFSYNEQFF	TGTGCCAGCTCACCACCTGAACGGTTCTCCTACAATGAGCAGTTCTTC
TRBJ2-1	-	TRBV7-3	-	CASSFGTYNEQFF	TGTGCCAGCAGCTTCGGGACCTACAATGAGCAGTTCTTC
TRBJ2-5	TRBD2	TRBV14	-	CASSQGTSGPQETQYF	TGTGCCAGCAGCCAAGGGACTAGCGGCCCCCAAGAGACCCAGTACTTC
TRBJ1-1	TRBD1	TRBV28	-	CASTGTGFGNTEAFF	TGTGCCAGCACCGGGACAGGGTTTGGGAACACTGAAGCTTTCTTT
TRBJ2-7	TRBD1	TRBV9	-	CASSATGQGFPYEQYF	TGTGCCAGCAGCGCTACCGGACAGGGATTTCCCTACGAGCAGTACTTC
TRBJ1-2	-	TRBV6-5	once	CASSTRIQGLGGYTF	TGTGCCAGCAGCACCCGAATACAGGGTTTAGGAGGCTACACCTTC
TRBJ2-2	-	TRBV5-1	-	CASSPILPGPGELFF	TGCGCCAGCAGCCCGATTCTTCCAGGGCCCGGGGAGCTGTTTTTT
TRBJ2-1	TRBD2	TRBV30	-	CAWSRGLANEQFF	TGTGCCTGGAGTCGCGGACTAGCGAATGAGCAGTTCTTC